This T cell receptor beta chain was captured by sequencing in a study of cytomegalovirus exposure and HLA in healthy donors. Remarks on this clone: Its antigen is not identified.

This CDR3 is 13 amino acids long. CDR1 is SGHTA and CDR2 is FQGNSA in the germline V gene. Trimming left V 1 base short and J 7 bases short, with 11 bases between. The study's findings and limits: CMV antigen specificity of a few CMV-associated chains was confirmed in vitro.

Using immunoSEQ multiplex PCR, the repertoire was profiled, and TCRdb retains in-frame clones only, with some absent. The table lists some 340,000 clones, roughly 87% of them singletons, with over 1% in the top ten. The chain carries TRBV7-2 and TRBJ2-7, with D possibly matching TRBD1 (5 bases). The sequence was collected from a woman aged 25-40 years in good health and CMV-seropositive. Sequences were obtained from PBMCs. This CDR3 reads CASSLVLQGEQYF. Here the CDR3 DNA reads TGTGCCAGCAGCTTAGTTTTGCAGGGTGAGCAGTACTTC.